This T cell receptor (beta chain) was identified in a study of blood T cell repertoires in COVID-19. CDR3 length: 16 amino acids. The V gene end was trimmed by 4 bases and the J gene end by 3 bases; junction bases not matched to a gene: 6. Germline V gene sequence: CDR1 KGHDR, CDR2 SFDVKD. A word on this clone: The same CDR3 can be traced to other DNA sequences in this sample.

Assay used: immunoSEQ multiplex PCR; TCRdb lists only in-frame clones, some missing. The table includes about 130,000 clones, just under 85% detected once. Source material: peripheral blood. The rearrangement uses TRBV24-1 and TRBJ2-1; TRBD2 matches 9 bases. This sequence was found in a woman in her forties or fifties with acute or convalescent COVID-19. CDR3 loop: CATSDSSGGSYNEQFF. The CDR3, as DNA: TGTGCCACCAGTGACTCAAGCGGGGGGAGCTACAATGAGCAGTTCTTC.